The 8 T cell receptor beta chains below all came from one sample that was sequenced in a study of control samples from healthy donors and cancer patients. The data were produced by immunoSEQ multiplex PCR, yet TCRdb's version contains in-frame clones alone and is incomplete. The sample consists of some 150,000 clones, approximately 94% of them appearing once. Sequencing input: PBMCs. The receptor set was obtained from a man between 60 and 75 years old with colorectal cancer.

The rearrangement links TRBV6-6 to TRBJ2-7; D call uncertain. CDR1 MNHNY and CDR2 SVGAGI come from the germline V gene (reference sequence). V lost 5 bases to trimming and J lost 4 bases, with 12 bases between them. CDR3 length equals 13 residues. The CDR3 DNA follows: TGTGCCAGCAGTGCGGCCCCGGCTTACGAGCAGTACTTC. Protein product: CASSAAPAYEQYF.

The chain combines TRBV2 with TRBJ1-5; weak D call: TRBD1 (5 bases). V lost 4 bases, J lost 6 bases, and 13 bases lay in between. CDR3 size: 14 residues. Germline CDR1 SNHLY, CDR2 FYNNEI. The CDR3 here is CASSVGQEGQPQHF. The CDR3 region has the DNA TGTGCCAGCAGTGTGGGGCAGGAAGGTCAGCCCCAGCATTTT. Full variable domain (outside the CDR3, taken from reference TRBV2 and TRBJ1-5): EPEVTQTPSHQVTQMGQEVILRCVPISNHLYFYWYRQILGQKVEFLVSFYNNEISEKSEIFDDQFSVERPDGSNFTLKIRSTKLEDSAMYFCASSVGQEGQPQHFGDGTRLSIL.

This clone showed up just once. This chain uses TRBV7-8 with TRBJ2-7; 7 bases align to TRBD1. V lost 7 bases and J lost 2; bases outside the gene matches: 8. CDR1 is SGHVS, CDR2 FQNEAQ, per germline. The CDR3 has 14 amino acids. The CDR3 loop is CASIPGTDTYEQYF. CDR3 nucleotides: TGTGCCAGCATCCCCGGGACAGATACCTACGAGCAGTACTTC.

V and J are TRBV7-6 and TRBJ1-4, with 7 bases lining up with TRBD1. V lost 1 base to trimming and J lost 8 bases; unmatched junction nucleotides: 7. This CDR3 region has 15 residues. The germline CDR1 and CDR2 sequences are SGHVS and FNYEAQ. CDR3 sequence: CASSLVDTGAEKLFF. CDR3 DNA sequence: TGTGCCAGCAGCTTAGTCGATACAGGGGCCGAAAAACTGTTTTTT.

A note on this clone: This same CDR3 is encoded by further DNA sequences in the sample. The chain joins TRBV25-1 to TRBJ1-2, with 8 positions matching TRBD1. Trimming at V came to 4 bases and at J to 8 bases, leaving 6 bases not matched to a gene. Germline CDR1 and CDR2: MGHDK and SYGVNS. The CDR3 has 13 residues. The CDR3 spells CASSGGQGGGYTF. In DNA, the CDR3 is TGTGCCAGCAGTGGCGGACAGGGAGGCGGCTACACCTTC.

The chain couples TRBV27 to TRBJ1-2, with TRBD1 identical over 8 bases. The CDR3 spans 14 residues. The J segment lost 5 bases and the V segment lost 3 bases, leaving 5 bases of the junction unmatched. The V gene's germline CDR1 is MNHEY and CDR2 SMNVEV (reference sequence). The CDR3 reads CASSFRTGIYGYTF. CDR3 nucleotides: TGTGCCAGCAGTTTCAGGACAGGGATTTATGGCTACACCTTC.

The chain is built from TRBV29-1 and TRBJ2-2, with D tentatively TRBD1 (6 bases). The germline gives CDR1 SQVTM, CDR2 ANQGSEA. V was shortened by 7 bases and J by 0 bases, with 12 bases between the two germline ends. The CDR3 has 14 residues. The CDR3 DNA follows: TGCAGCGCCAAGGGGACACCGAACACCGGGGAGCTGTTTTTT. Its protein product is CSAKGTPNTGELFF.

This clone was picked up one time. This sequence joins TRBV4-3 and TRBJ2-1; 10 nucleotides align to TRBD2. There are 16 residues in the CDR3. V lost 0 bases and J lost 6; bases outside the gene matches: 5. CDR1 LGHNA and CDR2 YSLEER come from the germline V gene. The CDR3 sequence is CASSQDLLAGFNEQFF. The CDR3 nucleotides are TGCGCCAGCAGCCAAGATTTACTAGCGGGGTTCAATGAGCAGTTCTTC.